This T cell receptor beta chain was identified in a study of T cells in narcolepsy. Assay used: immunoSEQ multiplex PCR; TCRdb lists only in-frame clones, some missing. The sample lists roughly 27,000 clones, about 80% seen once, with approximately 1.1% in the top ten. V was pared by 5 bases and J by 6 bases, with 9 bases of the junction left unmatched. Germline loops: CDR1 GTSNPN, CDR2 SVGIG (reference sequence). The CDR3 runs 14 residues. The V and J genes are TRBV30 and TRBJ2-5; TRBD2 matches at 10 bases. This clonotype originated in a human donor in good health. Sequences were obtained from memory (CD45RA-) CD4+ T cells from blood. The chain's CDR3 is CAWEPGTSEKTQYF. The CDR3 nucleotides are TGTGCCTGGGAACCCGGGACTAGCGAAAAGACCCAGTACTTC.